The sample holds a few counts of the clone carrying this T cell receptor (beta chain). Its antigen is unknown. V was clipped by 1 base and J by 10 bases; unmatched bases: 19. CDR3 length: 18 amino acids. Germline CDR1 is SGHDN and CDR2 is FVKESK. The source of the sample is a study of OX40 agonist ivuxolimab in advanced cancers. Study-level results: Expanded clones tended on average to be more numerous among CD8+ T cells than CD4+.

Data came from immunoSEQ multiplex PCR; TCRdb stores just in-frame clones and leaves some out. The sample lists tens of thousands of clones; 70% to 90% were seen once. This TCR was sampled from an adult with an advanced solid tumor such as melanoma, head and neck, liver or kidney cancer. The sequencing here drew on CD4+ or CD8+ T cells sorted from blood, taken in a trial of the OX40 agonist ivuxolimab. This sequence joins TRBV14 and TRBJ2-5; TRBD2 aligns across 9 bases. CDR3 protein: CASSQGTSALGFWSLQYF. The CDR3 DNA sequence: TGTGCCAGCAGCCAAGGGACTAGCGCCTTAGGGTTCTGGAGTCTCCAGTACTTC.